This T cell receptor beta chain was sequenced for a study of shared clonotypes between healthy human individuals (dated by TCRdb to 2018 to 2021). Regarding the research as a whole: Two women and a few men aged 18 to 49 years were included in the cohort. For each donor, CD4 naive and CD4 memory were each given three plates, CD8 naive was given two plates, and CD8 memory was given one plate. The study deeply sequenced blood TCR repertoires of five healthy adults to estimate repertoire size and the extent of clonotype sharing between individuals. Different laboratories and diverse techniques were used to prepare libraries and sequence TCR repertoires, to increase sequencing depth and limit assay-specific biases. Leukapheresis yielded between about 0.94 and 9.5 billion PBMCs per donor.

The donors were healthy, HIV-negative adults with no recently reported acute infections or vaccinations. Every donor was a Caucasian adult living in Nashville, Tennessee, USA. The CD8 memory samples were a combination of magnetically selected CD45RO+ cells and CCR7-negative CD45RA+ effector memory (TemRA) cells. Blood was collected by leukapheresis, and PBMCs were isolated by Ficoll-Histopaque density gradient centrifugation and then cryopreserved in liquid nitrogen vapor phase. Analytical flow cytometry was used to check the purity and quantity of each magnetically sorted T cell population. Genomic DNA was isolated from every sorted fraction and measured by UV absorbance on a Nanodrop 2000c. With regard to this clone: It lacks a known antigen. The sample holds no much larger clone one base away, and base qualities are not on file. Other DNA sequences in the same sample also yield this CDR3.

Using the deep immunoSEQ assay, multiplex PCR amplified TCR CDR3 regions from genomic DNA. Extracted genomic DNA from each cell subset was distributed evenly across all wells of several immunoSEQ 96-well plates, and each plate was treated as a replicate. For sorted subsets, about 200 ng genomic DNA, equal to some 30,000 T cell genomes, was loaded into each replicate PCR. Purified libraries were measured with a Qubit 3.0 fluorometer, size-checked on a Bioanalyzer 2100, and measured again with the KAPA Library Quantification kit. Every immunoSEQ 96-well plate was sequenced on a separate single-read 150-cycle Illumina NextSeq 550 flow cell. For the original study's pipeline: The immunoSEQ output contained only junctional sequences without quality scores, so filtering could not match that applied to full-length reads. Sequences were annotated with PyIR, a Python wrapper for IgBLAST v1.9, using IMGT germline references to assign V/J genes and CDR3. Reads were filtered out if the reads had weak V/J assignments (E-value above 1e-6), no CDR3, stop codons, out-of-frame junctions, or ambiguous translated residues. V3J clonotypes were defined by identical inferred V gene, J gene, and CDR3 amino acid sequence. To compute the percentage overlap between repertoires, the number of shared unique clonotypes was divided by the size of the smaller repertoire. Repertoire richness was assessed with RTK rarefaction, the Chao1 estimator, and Recon v2.1 estimates of unobserved clonotypes. OLGA was used to compute generation probabilities for all TCRbeta clonotypes that the gDNA method yielded from a few donors. TCRdb's version of the immuneACCESS table is confined to in-frame rearrangements and falls short of the full clone set. An unresolved V gene accounts for under half of the shortfall where checked; the remainder is of unknown origin. For V, J and clone size, that table is used; D and trimming come from the DNA. A total of 650,000 to 700,000 clones appear in this sample, 90% of them only once. About a third of the sample belongs to the ten largest clones.

From the cysteine through the phenylalanine, the CDR3 covers 11 amino acids. The DNA shown is the 33-base CDR3, in frame from base 1. CDR1 SEHNR and CDR2 FQNEAQ are derived from the germline V gene (reference sequence). V is reduced by 4 bases and J by 7 bases, leaving a spacing of 8 bases between them. The full study reports these points: Only blood was sampled, and tissue TCR repertoires likely differ from those in blood. Pairwise subsampling led to the expectation that sequencing depth would affect the degree of clonotype sharing among donors. Estimated clonotype richness was generally larger for naive than for memory subsets. Higher generation probabilities were observed for clonotypes shared by all four sorted-subset donors than for non-shared clonotypes. Sharing across several donors was observed for around 5% of naive CD4, 3% to 4% of naive CD8, roughly 2.4% of memory CD4, and about 0.4% of memory CD8 clonotypes. Incomplete sequencing was indicated by rarefaction of sorted-subset datasets, despite the large sequencing depth. Because the study included only a small number of donors, the genetic and exposure-history diversity represented was limited.

The chain was built from TRBV7-9 and TRBJ2-7; no confident D gene assignment can be made. Specimen: memory CD8+ T cells from PBMCs. Taken with the paper, the label for cell subset or site translates to: CD45RO+ cells pooled with CCR7-negative TemRA cells. The sequence was collected from a man younger than 30 in good health. Some clones in this sample may be carry-over from other donors' samples. CDR3 protein: CASSSTGEQYF. The DNA sequence is given as TGTGCCAGCAGCTCGACGGGTGAGCAGTACTTC.